What follows are 19 T cell receptor beta chains derived from one specimen sequenced in a study of Graves' ophthalmopathy and Graves' hyperthyroidism. RNA served as the template for amplifying TCR beta CDR3 regions. The workflow started with a first-round RT-PCR run with HTBI primers and then moved on to a second-round multiplex PCR. TCRdb reprocessed the multiplex PCR reads via MiXCR and lists one record per CDR3 protein. The sample contains about 370,000 distinct CDR3 sequences, about 17% of which appear only once. The sample consisted of peripheral blood. The receptors stem from an adult woman with stable Graves' hyperthyroidism.

The sample holds many counts of this clonotype. This chain uses TRBV15 with TRBJ2-7; D is unclear. With 3 bases removed from V and 0 bases from J, the gap between germline ends came to 12 bases. Germline loops: CDR1 LNHNV, CDR2 YYDKDF (reference sequence). The CDR3 covers 15 residues. In DNA form, the CDR3 reads TGTGCCACCAGCAGGGAACGTGGGTTCTCCTACGAGCAGTACTTC. Amino acid sequence: CATSRERGFSYEQYF.

This clonotype occurred many times. The J gene is TRBJ2-2, the V gene TRBV28, with D tentatively TRBD1 (6 bases). V was trimmed by 7 bases and J by 5 bases, leaving 8 bases between them. Germline V gene sequence: CDR1 MDHEN, CDR2 SYDVKM. The CDR3 loop spans 12 amino acids. The CDR3 spells CASTGATGELFF. The CDR3, as DNA: TGTGCCAGCACAGGGGCGACCGGGGAGCTGTTTTTT.

This clonotype was seen ten or more times. The genes are TRBV20-1 and TRBJ2-7; TRBD2 is a possible D gene (7 bases). This CDR3 has 14 amino acids. Germline V lookup: CDR1 DFQATT, CDR2 SNEGSKA (reference sequence). Trimming shortened V by 6 bases and J by 6 bases, and 21 bases separated the two germline ends. CDR3: CSAPGGVMVSEQYF. CDR3 sequence (DNA): TGCAGTGCCCCGGGGGGCGTGATGGTCTCCGAGCAGTACTTC.

This clonotype has at least ten counts. V usage is TRBV12-3 or TRBV12-4 and J usage is TRBJ2-7, with 7 bases fitting TRBD2. This CDR3 region has 15 residues. The DNA of the CDR3 is TGTGGGTTGACCTGTAGGAGGGAGGGCACCTACGAGCAGTACTTC. This sequence encodes CGLTCRREGTYEQYF.

V and J are TRBV2 and TRBJ1-5; D gene ambiguous. V was trimmed by 1 base and J by 4 bases, leaving 11 bases between them. The CDR3 contains 15 residues. Per the germline V gene, CDR1 is SNHLY and CDR2 is FYNNEI. CDR3 nucleotides: TGTGCCAGCAGTGAAGGGTCTGTCCGGAATCAGCCCCAGCATTTT. Translated, it gives CASSEGSVRNQPQHF.

About this clonotype itself: This may arise from a read error, as a much more abundant clone is one base away. This chain joins TRBV28 and TRBJ2-7; 7 bases map to TRBD1. This CDR3 has 13 amino acids. The germline gives CDR1 MDHEN, CDR2 SYDVKM. The CDR3 sequence: CASRGQGVHEQHF. CDR3 DNA sequence: TGTGCCAGCAGAGGCCAGGGGGTCCACGAGCAGCACTTC.

This clonotype was seen repeatedly, ten times or more. This chain joins TRBV11-1 and TRBJ2-5; a weak D match, TRBD1 (5 bases). The germline CDR1 and CDR2 sequences are SGHAT and FQDESV (reference sequence). The CDR3 length is 13 residues. V lost 3 bases, J lost 5 bases, and 10 bases lay in between. The CDR3 DNA reads TGTGCCAGCAGCTTGGGGCCGAAGGAGACCCAGTACTTC. Its protein product is CASSLGPKETQYF.

V is TRBV5-1 and J is TRBJ2-3; D ambiguous. Germline CDR1 SGHRS, CDR2 YFSETQ. The CDR3 is made up of 11 amino acids. V was shortened by 0 bases and J by 5 bases, with 1 base between the two germline ends. The CDR3 nucleotides are TGCGCCAGCAGCTTGGAAGATACGCAGTATTTT. Amino acids: CASSLEDTQYF.

The chain joins TRBV19 to TRBJ2-4; tentative D call: TRBD2 (6 bases). V lost 7 bases and J 8 bases, leaving 9 bases between the germline ends. The CDR3 contains 11 residues. Per the germline V gene, CDR1 is LNHDA and CDR2 is SQIVND (reference sequence). The CDR3 DNA sequence: TGTGCCAGTATATCGGGGGACATTCAGTACTTC. Protein sequence: CASISGDIQYF.

This clonotype showed up many times. The chain uses TRBV5-1 and TRBJ2-7; possibly TRBD2 for D (6 bases). This CDR3 region has 18 residues. Trimming removed 0 bases at V and 4 bases at J, with 23 bases between. The germline CDR1 and CDR2 sequences are SGHRS and YFSETQ. The CDR3 nucleotides are TGCGCCAGCAGCTTGGGCCTTACCGGGGGTTCTCGCCGGTACGAGCAGTACTTC. This codes for CASSLGLTGGSRRYEQYF.

The rearrangement links TRBV11-1 to TRBJ2-2; D ambiguous. The CDR3 extends over 15 amino acids. Germline-derived CDR1 and CDR2 are SGHAT and FQDESV (reference sequence). Trimming left V 5 bases short and J 3 bases short, with 13 bases between. Here the CDR3 reads CASSDGLMHTGELFF. The DNA for the CDR3 is TGTGCCAGCAGCGACGGCTTAATGCACACCGGGGAGCTGTTTTTT.

This clonotype was observed many times. This chain uses TRBV28 with TRBJ2-7, with 8 bases lining up with TRBD2. Germline V gene lookup returns CDR1 MDHEN and CDR2 SYDVKM. This CDR3 is 15 amino acids long. V was clipped by 4 bases and J by 4 bases; unmatched bases: 9. CDR3 protein: CASSSETSEYYEQYF. The CDR3 DNA follows: TGTGCCAGCAGTTCGGAGACTAGCGAGTATTACGAGCAGTACTTC.

The table lists this clonotype with many counts. The chain links TRBV20-1 to TRBJ2-7; D ambiguous. Germline CDR1 is DFQATT and CDR2 is SNEGSKA (reference sequence). The ends were cut back, 1 base at V and 2 bases at J, with 12 bases in the middle. The CDR3 has 14 residues. The CDR3 region has the DNA TGCAGTGCTAGAGGGGCTAGAGGTACCTACGAGCAGTACTTC. It is translated as CSARGARGTYEQYF.

The DNA for the CDR3 is TGTGCCAGCTCACCGGAAGGACAGGGGGAACAGCCCCAGCATTTT. It specifies CASSPEGQGEQPQHF. The genes are TRBV18 and TRBJ1-5; 10 bases line up with TRBD1. The V gene's germline CDR1 is KGHSH and CDR2 LQKENI. The CDR3 extends over 15 amino acids. The ends lost 3 bases at V and 7 bases at J; junction bases unmatched: 6.

This clonotype was found a few times. The gene calls are TRBV7-9 and TRBJ2-7; D uncertain. The V end was cut by 5 bases, the J end by 7 bases, with 9 bases between. There are 11 residues in the CDR3. From germline, CDR1 is SEHNR and CDR2 FQNEAQ (reference sequence). Written as DNA, the CDR3 is TGTGCCAGCAGCATCAAGGAGGAGCAGTACTTC. This translates into CASSIKEEQYF.

At least ten counts were recorded for this clonotype. This chain links TRBV2 with TRBJ1-1; TRBD1 is a possible D gene (5 bases). Trimming took off 2 bases at V and 0 bases at J, with 16 bases between the two ends. Germline CDR1 reads SNHLY; CDR2 reads FYNNEI. This CDR3 has 17 residues. This CDR3 reads CASSEFGGRAVNTEAFF. CDR3 bases: TGTGCCAGCAGTGAATTTGGAGGCAGGGCCGTGAACACTGAAGCTTTCTTT.

This chain uses TRBV3-1 with TRBJ2-7, with TRBD2 identical over 8 bases. The V and J ends lost 5 bases and 8 bases, in that order; junction bases with no gene match: 8. Germline CDR1 reads LGHDT; CDR2 reads YNNKEL (reference sequence). This CDR3 is built from 13 residues. The DNA of the CDR3 is TGTGCCAGCAGCGAGCGGGGGAGTGTGAAGCAGTACTTC. Encoded protein: CASSERGSVKQYF.

This clonotype was found many times. The J gene is TRBJ1-3, the V gene TRBV12-3 or TRBV12-4; D is ambiguous. V lost 2 bases and J lost 0, with 8 bases in between. This CDR3 comprises 15 residues. CDR3 amino acids: CASSLRLNSGNTIYF. The CDR3 nucleotides read TGTGCCAGCAGTTTACGACTGAACTCTGGAAACACCATATATTTT.

This clonotype was seen at least ten times. The genes are TRBV5-6 and TRBJ2-7; TRBD2 is a possible D gene (5 bases). This CDR3 has 15 amino acids. The V gene lost 2 bases and the J gene lost 9 bases, with 21 bases spanning the gap. CDR1 is SGHDT and CDR2 is YYEEEE in the germline V gene. CDR3 amino acids: CASSFRVGAVDWQYF. The CDR3 DNA follows: TGTGCCAGCAGCTTTAGGGTTGGAGCGGTGGACTGGCAGTACTTC. Using reference TRBV5-6 and TRBJ2-7 for the parts outside the CDR3, the full variable domain is DAGVTQSPTHLIKTRGQQVTLRCSPKSGHDTVSWYQQALGQGPQFIFQYYEEEERQRGNFPDRFSGHQFPNYSSELNVNALLLGDSALYLCASSFRVGAVDWQYFGPGTRLTVT.